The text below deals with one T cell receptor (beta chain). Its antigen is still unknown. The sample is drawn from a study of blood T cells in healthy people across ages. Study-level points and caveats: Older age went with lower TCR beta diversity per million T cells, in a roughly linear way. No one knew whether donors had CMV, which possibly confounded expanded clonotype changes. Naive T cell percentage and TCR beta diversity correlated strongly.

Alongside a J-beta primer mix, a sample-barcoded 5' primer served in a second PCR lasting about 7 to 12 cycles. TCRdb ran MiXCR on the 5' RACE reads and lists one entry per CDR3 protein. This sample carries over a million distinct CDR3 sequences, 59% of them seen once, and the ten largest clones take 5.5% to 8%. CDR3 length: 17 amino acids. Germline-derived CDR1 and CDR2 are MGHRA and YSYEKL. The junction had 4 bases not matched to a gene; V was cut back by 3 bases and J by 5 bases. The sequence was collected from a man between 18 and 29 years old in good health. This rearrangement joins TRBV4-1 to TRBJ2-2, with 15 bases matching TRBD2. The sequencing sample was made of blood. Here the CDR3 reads CASSQGLAGGRTGELFF. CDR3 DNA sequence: TGCGCCAGCAGCCAGGGACTAGCGGGGGGTAGAACCGGGGAGCTGTTTTTT.